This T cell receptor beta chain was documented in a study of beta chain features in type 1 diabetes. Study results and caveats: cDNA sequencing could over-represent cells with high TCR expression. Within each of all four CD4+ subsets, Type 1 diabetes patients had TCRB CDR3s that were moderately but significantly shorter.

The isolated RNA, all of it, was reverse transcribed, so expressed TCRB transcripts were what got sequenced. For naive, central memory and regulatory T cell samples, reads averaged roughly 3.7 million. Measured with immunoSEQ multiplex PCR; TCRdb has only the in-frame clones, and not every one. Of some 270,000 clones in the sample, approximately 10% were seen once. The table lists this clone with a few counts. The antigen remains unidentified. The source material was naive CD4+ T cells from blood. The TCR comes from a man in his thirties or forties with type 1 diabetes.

CDR3 protein: CASSIMGRGDLDTQYF. The DNA of the CDR3 is TGTGCCAGCAGCATTATGGGGCGGGGGGACCTAGATACGCAGTATTTT. The gene calls are TRBV11-2 and TRBJ2-3; 8 bases align to TRBD2. With 5 bases clipped from V and 5 bases from J, the junction kept 12 bases outside the gene matches. In germline, CDR1 is SGHAT, CDR2 FQNNGV. This CDR3 spans 16 amino acids. Filled out from reference TRBV11-2 and TRBJ2-3, the complete variable domain reads EAGVAQSPRYKIIEKRQSVAFWCNPISGHATLYWYQQILGQGPKLLIQFQNNGVVDDSQLPKDRFSAERLKGVDSTLKIQPAKLEDSAVYLCASSIMGRGDLDTQYFGPGTRLTVL.